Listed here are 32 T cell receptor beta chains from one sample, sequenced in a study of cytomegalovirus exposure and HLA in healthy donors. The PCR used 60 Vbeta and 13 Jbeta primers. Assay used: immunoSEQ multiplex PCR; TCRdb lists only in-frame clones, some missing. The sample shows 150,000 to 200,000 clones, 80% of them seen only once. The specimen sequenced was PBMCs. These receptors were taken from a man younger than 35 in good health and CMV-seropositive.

The CDR3 DNA reads TGTGCCAGCAGGCCTACAGGGCCTGGGGCCAACGTCCTGACTTTC. Its protein is CASRPTGPGANVLTF. The rearrangement links TRBV7-9 to TRBJ2-6, with a tentative D call TRBD1 (6 bases). Germline V lookup: CDR1 SEHNR, CDR2 FQNEAQ (reference sequence). The CDR3 covers 15 residues. Trimming left V 6 bases short and J 2 bases short, with 11 bases between.

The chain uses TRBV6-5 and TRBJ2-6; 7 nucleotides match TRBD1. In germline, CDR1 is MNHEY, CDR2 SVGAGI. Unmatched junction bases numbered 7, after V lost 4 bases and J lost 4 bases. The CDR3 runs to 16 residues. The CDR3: CASSSKGALGANVLTF. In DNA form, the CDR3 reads TGTGCCAGCAGTTCCAAGGGGGCGCTGGGGGCCAACGTCCTGACTTTC.

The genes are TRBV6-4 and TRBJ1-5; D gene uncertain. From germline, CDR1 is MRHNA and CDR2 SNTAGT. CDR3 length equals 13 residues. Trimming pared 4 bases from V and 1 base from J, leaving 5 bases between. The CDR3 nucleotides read TGTGCCAGCAGTGTCATCAGCAATCAGCCCCAGCATTTT. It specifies CASSVISNQPQHF.

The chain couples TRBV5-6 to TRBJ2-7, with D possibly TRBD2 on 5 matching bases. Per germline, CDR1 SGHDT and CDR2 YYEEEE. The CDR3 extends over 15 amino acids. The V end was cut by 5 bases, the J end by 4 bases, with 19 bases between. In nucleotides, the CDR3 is TGTGCCAGCAGGGCTCGTGGGCAGGAGGATTACGAGCAGTACTTC. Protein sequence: CASRARGQEDYEQYF. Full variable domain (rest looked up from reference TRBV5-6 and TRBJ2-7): DAGVTQSPTHLIKTRGQQVTLRCSPKSGHDTVSWYQQALGQGPQFIFQYYEEEERQRGNFPDRFSGHQFPNYSSELNVNALLLGDSALYLCASRARGQEDYEQYFGPGTRLTVT.

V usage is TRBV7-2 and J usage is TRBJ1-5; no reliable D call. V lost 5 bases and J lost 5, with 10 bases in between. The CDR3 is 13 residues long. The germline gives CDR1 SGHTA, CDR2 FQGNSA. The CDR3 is CASSRIRDQPQHF. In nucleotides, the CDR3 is TGTGCCAGCAGCCGAATTCGGGATCAGCCCCAGCATTTT.

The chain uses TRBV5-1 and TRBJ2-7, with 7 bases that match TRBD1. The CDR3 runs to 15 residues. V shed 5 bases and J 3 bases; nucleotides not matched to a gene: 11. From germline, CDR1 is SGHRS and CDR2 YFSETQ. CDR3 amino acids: CASSSGQANRYEQYF. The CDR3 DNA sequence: TGCGCCAGCAGTTCCGGACAGGCGAATCGCTACGAGCAGTACTTC. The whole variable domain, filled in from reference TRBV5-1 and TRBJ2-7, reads KAGVTQTPRYLIKTRGQQVTLSCSPISGHRSVSWYQQTPGQGLQFLFEYFSETQRNKGNFPGRFSGRQFSNSRSEMNVSTLELGDSALYLCASSSGQANRYEQYFGPGTRLTVT.

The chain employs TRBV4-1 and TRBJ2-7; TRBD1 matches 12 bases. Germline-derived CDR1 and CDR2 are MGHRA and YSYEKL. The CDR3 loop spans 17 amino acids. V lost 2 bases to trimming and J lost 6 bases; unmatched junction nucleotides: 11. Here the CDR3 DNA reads TGCGCCAGCAGCCAACGGACAGCGGGACAGGGGGCAGTCGAGCAGTACTTC. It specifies CASSQRTAGQGAVEQYF.

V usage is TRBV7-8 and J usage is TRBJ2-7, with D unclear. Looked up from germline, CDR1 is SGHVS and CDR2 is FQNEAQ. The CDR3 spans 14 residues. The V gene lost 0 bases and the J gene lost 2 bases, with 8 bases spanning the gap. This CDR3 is CASSLASLTYEQYF. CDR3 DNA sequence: TGTGCCAGCAGCTTAGCCTCCCTAACCTACGAGCAGTACTTC.

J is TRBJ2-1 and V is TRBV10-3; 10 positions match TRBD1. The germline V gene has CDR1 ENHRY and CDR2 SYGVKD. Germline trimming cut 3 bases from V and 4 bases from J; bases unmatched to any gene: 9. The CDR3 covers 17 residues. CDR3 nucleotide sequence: TGTGCCATCAGTGAAATGGGACCGGGACAGGGGTACAATGAGCAGTTCTTC. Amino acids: CAISEMGPGQGYNEQFF.

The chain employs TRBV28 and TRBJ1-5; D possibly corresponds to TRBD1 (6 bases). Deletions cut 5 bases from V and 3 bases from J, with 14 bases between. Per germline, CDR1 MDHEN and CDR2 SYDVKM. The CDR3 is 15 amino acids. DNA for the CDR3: TGTGCCAGCAGTCTCCCCCGGGACAACAATCAGCCCCAGCATTTT. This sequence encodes CASSLPRDNNQPQHF.

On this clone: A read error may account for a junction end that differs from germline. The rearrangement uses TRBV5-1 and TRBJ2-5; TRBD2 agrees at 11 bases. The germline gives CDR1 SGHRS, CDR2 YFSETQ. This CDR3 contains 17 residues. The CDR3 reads CASSLGLLAGVGETQYF. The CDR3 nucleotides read TGCGCCAGCAGTTTGGGCCTACTAGCGGGAGTCGGGGAGACCCAGTACTTC.

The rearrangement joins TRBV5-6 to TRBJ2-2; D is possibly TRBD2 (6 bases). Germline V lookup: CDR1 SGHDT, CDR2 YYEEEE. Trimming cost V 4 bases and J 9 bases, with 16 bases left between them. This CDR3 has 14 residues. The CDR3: CASSPGTAIRELFF. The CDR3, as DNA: TGTGCCAGCAGCCCAGGGACTGCCATCCGGGAGCTGTTTTTT.

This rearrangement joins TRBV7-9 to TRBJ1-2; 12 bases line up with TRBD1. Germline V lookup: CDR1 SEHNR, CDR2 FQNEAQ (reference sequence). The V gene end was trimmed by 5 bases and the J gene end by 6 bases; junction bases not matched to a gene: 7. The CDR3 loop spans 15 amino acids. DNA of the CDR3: TGTGCCAGCAGCCCCGGGACAGGGGGCGAGAATGGCTACACCTTC. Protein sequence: CASSPGTGGENGYTF.

CDR3 region: CASSGDSGNTIYF. CDR3 DNA: TGTGCCAGCAGTGGCGACTCTGGAAACACCATATATTTT. The rearrangement uses TRBV2 and TRBJ1-3; D remains ambiguous. V was shortened by 4 bases and J by 0 bases, with 4 bases between the two germline ends. The CDR3 extends over 13 amino acids. The germline V gene has CDR1 SNHLY and CDR2 FYNNEI. The full variable domain, completed using reference TRBV2 and TRBJ1-3, is EPEVTQTPSHQVTQMGQEVILRCVPISNHLYFYWYRQILGQKVEFLVSFYNNEISEKSEIFDDQFSVERPDGSNFTLKIRSTKLEDSAMYFCASSGDSGNTIYFGEGSWLTVV.

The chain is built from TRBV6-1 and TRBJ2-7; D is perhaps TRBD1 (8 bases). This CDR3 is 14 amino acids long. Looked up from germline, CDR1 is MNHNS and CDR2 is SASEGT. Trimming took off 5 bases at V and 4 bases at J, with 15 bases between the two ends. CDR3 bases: TGTGCCAGCAGTCCTGGACAGGGAGGGTACGAGCAGTACTTC. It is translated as CASSPGQGGYEQYF.

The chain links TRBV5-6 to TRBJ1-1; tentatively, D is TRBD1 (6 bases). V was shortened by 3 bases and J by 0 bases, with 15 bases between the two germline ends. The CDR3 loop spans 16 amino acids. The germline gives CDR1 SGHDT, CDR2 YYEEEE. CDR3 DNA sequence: TGTGCCAGCAGCTCCGGGACATCAAACGTGAACACTGAAGCTTTCTTT. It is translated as CASSSGTSNVNTEAFF.

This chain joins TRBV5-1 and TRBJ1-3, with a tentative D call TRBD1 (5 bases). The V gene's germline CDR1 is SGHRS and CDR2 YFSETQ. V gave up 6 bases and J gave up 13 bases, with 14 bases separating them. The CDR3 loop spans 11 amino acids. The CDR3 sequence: CASTPRVIIYF. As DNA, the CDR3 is TGCGCCAGCACCCCCAGGGTGATAATATATTTT.

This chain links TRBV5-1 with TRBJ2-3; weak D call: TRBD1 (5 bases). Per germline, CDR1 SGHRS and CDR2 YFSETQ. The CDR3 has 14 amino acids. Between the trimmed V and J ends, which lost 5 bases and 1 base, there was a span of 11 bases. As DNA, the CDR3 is TGCGCCAGCAGTCAGGGCGGACGCACAGATACGCAGTATTTT. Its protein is CASSQGGRTDTQYF.

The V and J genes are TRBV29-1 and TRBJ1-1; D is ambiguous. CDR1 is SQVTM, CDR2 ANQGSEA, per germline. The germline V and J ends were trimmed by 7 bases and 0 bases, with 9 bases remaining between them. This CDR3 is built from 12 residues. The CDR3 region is CSAPGMNTEAFF. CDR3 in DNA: TGCAGCGCCCCGGGGATGAACACTGAAGCTTTCTTT. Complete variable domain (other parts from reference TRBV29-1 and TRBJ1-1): SAVISQKPSRDICQRGTSLTIQCQVDSQVTMMFWYRQQPGQSLTLIATANQGSEATYESGFVIDKFPISRPNLTFSTLTVSNMSPEDSSIYLCSAPGMNTEAFFGQGTRLTVV.

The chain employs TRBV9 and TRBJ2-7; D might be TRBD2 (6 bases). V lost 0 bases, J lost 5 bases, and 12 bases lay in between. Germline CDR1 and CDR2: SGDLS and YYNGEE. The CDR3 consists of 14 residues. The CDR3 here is CASSVGWGENEQYF. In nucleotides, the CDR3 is TGTGCCAGCAGCGTAGGGTGGGGGGAAAACGAGCAGTACTTC. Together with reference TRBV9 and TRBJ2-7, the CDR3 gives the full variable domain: DSGVTQTPKHLITATGQRVTLRCSPRSGDLSVYWYQQSLDQGLQFLIQYYNGEERAKGNILERFSAQQFPDLHSELNLSSLELGDSALYFCASSVGWGENEQYFGPGTRLTVT.

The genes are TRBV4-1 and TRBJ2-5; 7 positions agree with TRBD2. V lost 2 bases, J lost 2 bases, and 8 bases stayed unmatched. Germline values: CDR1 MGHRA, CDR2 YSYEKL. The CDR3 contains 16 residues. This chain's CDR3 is CASSQSLVGGQETQYF. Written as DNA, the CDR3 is TGCGCCAGCAGCCAAAGCCTAGTGGGGGGGCAAGAGACCCAGTACTTC.

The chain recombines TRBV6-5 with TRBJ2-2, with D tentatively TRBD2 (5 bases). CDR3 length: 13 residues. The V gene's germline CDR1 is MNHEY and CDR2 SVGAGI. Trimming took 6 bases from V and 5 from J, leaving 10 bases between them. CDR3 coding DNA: TGTGCCAGCAGCCTCCGGGAAACCGGGGAGCTGTTTTTT. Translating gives CASSLRETGELFF.

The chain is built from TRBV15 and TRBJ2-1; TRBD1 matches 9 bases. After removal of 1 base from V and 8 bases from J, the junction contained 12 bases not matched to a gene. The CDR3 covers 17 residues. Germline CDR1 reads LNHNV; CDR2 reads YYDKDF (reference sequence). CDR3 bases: TGTGCCACCAGCAGAGTACAGGGGGCGACCCCCTCGGATGAGCAGTTCTTC. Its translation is CATSRVQGATPSDEQFF. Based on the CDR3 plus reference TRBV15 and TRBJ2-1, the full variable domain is DAMVIQNPRYQVTQFGKPVTLSCSQTLNHNVMYWYQQKSSQAPKLLFHYYDKDFNNEADTPDNFQSRRPNTSFCFLDIRSPGLGDTAMYLCATSRVQGATPSDEQFFGPGTRLTVL.

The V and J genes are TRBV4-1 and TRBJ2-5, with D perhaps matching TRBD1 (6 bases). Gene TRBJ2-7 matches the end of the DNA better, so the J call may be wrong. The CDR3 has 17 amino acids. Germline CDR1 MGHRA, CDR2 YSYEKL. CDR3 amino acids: CASSQESAGVGTYEQYF. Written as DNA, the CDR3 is TGCGCCAGCAGCCAAGAATCAGCAGGGGTAGGGACCTACGAGCAGTACTTC.

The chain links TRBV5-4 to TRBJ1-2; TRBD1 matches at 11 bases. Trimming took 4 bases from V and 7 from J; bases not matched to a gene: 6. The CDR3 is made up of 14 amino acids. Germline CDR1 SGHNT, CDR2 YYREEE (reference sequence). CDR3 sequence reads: CASSEGQGAVGYTF. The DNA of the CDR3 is TGTGCCAGCAGCGAAGGACAGGGGGCGGTTGGCTACACCTTC.

The CDR3 spells CASSAGTSGRNEQFF. The CDR3 DNA follows: TGTGCCAGCAGTGCCGGGACTAGCGGGAGGAATGAGCAGTTCTTC. The V call is TRBV6-5, the J call TRBJ2-1; 15 bases line up with TRBD2. V lost 5 bases to trimming and J lost 7 bases; unmatched junction nucleotides: 3. This CDR3 has 15 residues. Germline V gives CDR1 MNHEY, CDR2 SVGAGI.

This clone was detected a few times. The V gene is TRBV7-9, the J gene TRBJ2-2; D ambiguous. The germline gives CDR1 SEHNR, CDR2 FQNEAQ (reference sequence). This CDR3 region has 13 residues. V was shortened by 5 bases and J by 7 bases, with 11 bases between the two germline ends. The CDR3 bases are TGTGCCAGCAGCCTACAGTTGGGCGGGGAGCTGTTTTTT. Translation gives CASSLQLGGELFF.

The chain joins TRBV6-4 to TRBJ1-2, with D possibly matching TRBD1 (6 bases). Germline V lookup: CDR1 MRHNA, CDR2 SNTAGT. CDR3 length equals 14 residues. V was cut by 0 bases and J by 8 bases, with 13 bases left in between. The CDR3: CASSDSNRAQGYTF. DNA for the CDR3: TGTGCCAGCAGTGACTCGAACAGGGCCCAGGGCTACACCTTC.

CDR3 coding DNA: TGTGCCAGCAGCATCGTCCAGGGCCAGCCCCAGCATTTT. Protein: CASSIVQGQPQHF. The rearrangement joins TRBV7-2 to TRBJ1-5; possibly TRBD1 for D (5 bases). Trimming left V 5 bases short and J 7 bases short, with 12 bases between. CDR1 is SGHTA, CDR2 FQGNSA, per germline. The CDR3 has 13 residues.

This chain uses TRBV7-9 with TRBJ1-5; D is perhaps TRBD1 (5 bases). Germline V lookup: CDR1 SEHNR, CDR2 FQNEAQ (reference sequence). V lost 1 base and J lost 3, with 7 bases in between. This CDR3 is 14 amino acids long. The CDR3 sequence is CASSLGQLNQPQHF. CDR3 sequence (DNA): TGTGCCAGCAGCTTAGGACAGCTCAATCAGCCCCAGCATTTT.

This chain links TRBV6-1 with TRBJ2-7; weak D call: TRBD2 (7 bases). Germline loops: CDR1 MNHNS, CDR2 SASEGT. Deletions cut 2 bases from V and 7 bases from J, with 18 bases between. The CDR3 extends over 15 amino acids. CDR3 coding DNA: TGTGCCAGCAGTGAATGGAGGGGGGGCGGGTTTGAGCAGTACTTC. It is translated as CASSEWRGGGFEQYF.

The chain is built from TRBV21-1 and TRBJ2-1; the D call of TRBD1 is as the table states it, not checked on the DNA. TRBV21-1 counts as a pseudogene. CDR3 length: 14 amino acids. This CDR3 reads CASAPGPPYNEQFF. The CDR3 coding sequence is TGTGCCAGCGCCCCAGGCCCCCCATACAATGAGCAGTTCTTC.